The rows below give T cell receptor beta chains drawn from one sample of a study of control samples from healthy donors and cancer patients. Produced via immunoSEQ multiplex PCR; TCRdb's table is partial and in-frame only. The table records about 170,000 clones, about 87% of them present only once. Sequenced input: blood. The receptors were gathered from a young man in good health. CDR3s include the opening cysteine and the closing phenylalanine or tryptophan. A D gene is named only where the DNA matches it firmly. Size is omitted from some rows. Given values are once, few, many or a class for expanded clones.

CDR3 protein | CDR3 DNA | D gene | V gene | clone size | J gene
CASTLGGRANEQFF | TGTGCCAGCACCCTAGGGGGGAGGGCCAATGAGCAGTTCTTC | - | TRBV27 | - | TRBJ2-1
CASSEGTGQAYEQYF | TGTGCCAGCAGTGAGGGGACGGGACAGGCCTACGAGCAGTACTTC | TRBD1 | TRBV2 | few | TRBJ2-7
CSVGYSETQYF | TGCAGCGTAGGGTATTCGGAGACCCAGTACTTC | - | TRBV29-1 | few | TRBJ2-5
CATSSGPSYEQYF | TGTGCCACCTCTTCGGGGCCTTCCTACGAGCAGTACTTC | - | TRBV19 | - | TRBJ2-7
CASGPPGNTIYF | TGTGCCAGCGGGCCCCCTGGAAACACCATATATTTT | - | TRBV6-5 | - | TRBJ1-3
CASRSRGREESNEQFF | TGTGCCAGCAGGTCGAGGGGGCGGGAGGAGTCGAATGAGCAGTTCTTC | - | TRBV28 | - | TRBJ2-1
CASSQDWQGFGELFF | TGCGCCAGCAGCCAAGATTGGCAGGGCTTCGGGGAGCTGTTTTTT | - | TRBV4-1 | - | TRBJ2-2
CASSLRQVNQPQHF | TGTGCCAGCAGTTTAAGACAGGTGAATCAGCCCCAGCATTTT | - | TRBV27 | - | TRBJ1-5
CASSLRTGYGYTF | TGTGCCAGCAGTCTCCGTACAGGGTATGGCTACACCTTC | - | TRBV6-5 | - | TRBJ1-2
CASSRGQGAAEAFF | TGTGCCAGCAGTAGGGGACAGGGGGCTGCTGAAGCTTTCTTT | TRBD1 | TRBV25-1 | - | TRBJ1-1
CASTANPLAGNTIYF | TGTGCCAGCACCGCTAATCCTTTGGCTGGAAACACCATATATTTT | - | TRBV6-5 | - | TRBJ1-3
CASRPPSGETTDTQYF | TGTGCCAGCAGGCCTCCTAGCGGGGAGACCACAGATACGCAGTATTTT | TRBD2 | TRBV6-6 | once | TRBJ2-3
CASSYLGQSYEQYF | TGTGCCAGCAGCTACTTGGGACAGTCCTACGAGCAGTACTTC | TRBD1 | TRBV28 | - | TRBJ2-7
CASSPLGRSTGELFF | TGTGCCAGCAGTCCCCTGGGGAGGAGCACCGGGGAGCTGTTTTTT | - | TRBV28 | - | TRBJ2-2
CASSPGLLNTEAFF | TGTGCCAGCTCACCCGGACTGCTGAACACTGAAGCTTTCTTT | - | TRBV18 | - | TRBJ1-1
CASSLRTEAFF | TGTGCCAGCAGTTTAAGGACTGAAGCTTTCTTT | - | TRBV12-3/TRBV12-4 | - | TRBJ1-1
CASSHRAGNTIYF | TGTGCCAGTAGCCACAGGGCTGGAAACACCATATATTTT | - | TRBV19 | - | TRBJ1-3
CASGTVSSGANVLTF | TGTGCCAGTGGGACCGTGAGCTCTGGGGCCAACGTCCTGACTTTC | - | TRBV2 | - | TRBJ2-6
CASMGNTEAFF | TGCGCCAGCATGGGGAACACTGAAGCTTTCTTT | - | TRBV5-1 | - | TRBJ1-1
CASSPGSMNTEAFF | TGTGCCAGCAGCCCAGGGTCCATGAACACTGAAGCTTTCTTT | - | TRBV5-4 | - | TRBJ1-1
CSVVLANTGELFF | TGCAGCGTTGTCCTCGCGAACACCGGGGAGCTGTTTTTT | - | TRBV29-1 | - | TRBJ2-2
CASRPTSGRGYEQFF | TGTGCCAGCAGGCCTACTAGCGGGAGAGGTTATGAGCAGTTCTTC | TRBD2 | TRBV6-5 | - | TRBJ2-1
CASSQGQGTNTGELFF | TGTGCCAGCAGTCAAGGACAGGGAACGAACACCGGGGAGCTGTTTTTT | TRBD1 | TRBV2 | - | TRBJ2-2
CASRGGLRYEQYF | TGTGCCTCTAGGGGGGGACTCCGCTACGAGCAGTACTTC | - | TRBV6-5 | - | TRBJ2-7
CASSFLGEGPGANVLTF | TGTGCCAGCAGTTTCCTTGGGGAGGGTCCAGGGGCCAACGTCCTGACTTTC | TRBD2 | TRBV27 | - | TRBJ2-6
CASSLGTGRENEQFF | TGTGCCAGCAGCTTAGGGACAGGGAGGGAGAATGAGCAGTTCTTC | - | TRBV11-3 | - | TRBJ2-1